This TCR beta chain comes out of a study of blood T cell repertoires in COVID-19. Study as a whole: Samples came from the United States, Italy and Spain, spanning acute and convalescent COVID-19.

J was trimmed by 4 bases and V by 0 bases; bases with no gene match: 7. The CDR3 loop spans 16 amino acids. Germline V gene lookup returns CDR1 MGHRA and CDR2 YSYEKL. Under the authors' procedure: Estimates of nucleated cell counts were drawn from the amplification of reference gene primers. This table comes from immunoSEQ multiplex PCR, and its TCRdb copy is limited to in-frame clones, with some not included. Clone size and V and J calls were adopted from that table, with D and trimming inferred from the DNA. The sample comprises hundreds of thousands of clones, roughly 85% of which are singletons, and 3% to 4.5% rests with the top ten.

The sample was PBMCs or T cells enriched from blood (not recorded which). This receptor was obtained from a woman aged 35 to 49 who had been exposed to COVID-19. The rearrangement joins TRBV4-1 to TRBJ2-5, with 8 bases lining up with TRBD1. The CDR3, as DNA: TGCGCCAGCAGCCAAGATCCGGCAGGGGGCGGAGAGACCCAGTACTTC. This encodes CASSQDPAGGGETQYF.